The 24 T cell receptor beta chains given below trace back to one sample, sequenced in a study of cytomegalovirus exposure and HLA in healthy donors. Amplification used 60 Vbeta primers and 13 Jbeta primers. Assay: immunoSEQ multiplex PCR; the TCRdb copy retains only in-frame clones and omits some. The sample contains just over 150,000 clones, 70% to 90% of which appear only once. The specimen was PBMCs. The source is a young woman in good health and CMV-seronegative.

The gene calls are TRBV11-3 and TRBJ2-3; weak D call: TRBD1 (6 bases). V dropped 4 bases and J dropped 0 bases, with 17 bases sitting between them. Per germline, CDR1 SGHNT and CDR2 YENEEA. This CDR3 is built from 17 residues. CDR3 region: CASSSDSPPGSTDTQYF. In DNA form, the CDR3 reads TGTGCCAGCAGCTCGGACAGTCCGCCTGGGAGCACAGATACGCAGTATTTT.

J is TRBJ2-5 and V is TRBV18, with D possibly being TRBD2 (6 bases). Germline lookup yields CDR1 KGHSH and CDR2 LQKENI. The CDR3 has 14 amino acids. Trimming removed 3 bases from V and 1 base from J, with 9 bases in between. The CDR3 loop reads CASSPGGGQETQYF. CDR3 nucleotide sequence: TGTGCCAGCTCACCCGGGGGTGGCCAAGAGACCCAGTACTTC.

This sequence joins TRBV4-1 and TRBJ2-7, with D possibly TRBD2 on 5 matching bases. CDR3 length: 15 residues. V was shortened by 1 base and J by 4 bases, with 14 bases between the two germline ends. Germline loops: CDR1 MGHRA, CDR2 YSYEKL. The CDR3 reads CASSQAGGGSYEQYF. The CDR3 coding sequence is TGCGCCAGCAGCCAAGCAGGAGGTGGCTCTTACGAGCAGTACTTC.

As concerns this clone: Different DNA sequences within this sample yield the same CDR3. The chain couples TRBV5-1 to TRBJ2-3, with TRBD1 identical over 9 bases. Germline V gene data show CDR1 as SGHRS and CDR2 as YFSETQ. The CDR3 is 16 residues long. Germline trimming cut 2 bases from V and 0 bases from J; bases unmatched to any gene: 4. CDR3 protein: CASSFTGGGSTDTQYF. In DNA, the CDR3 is TGCGCCAGCAGCTTTACAGGGGGCGGTAGCACAGATACGCAGTATTTT.

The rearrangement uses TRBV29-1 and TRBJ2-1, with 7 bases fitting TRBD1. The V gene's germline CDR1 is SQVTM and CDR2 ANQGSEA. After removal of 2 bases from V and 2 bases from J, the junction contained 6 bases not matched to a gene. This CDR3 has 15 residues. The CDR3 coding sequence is TGCAGCGTTGAAACTCCAGGGGGACCCTACAATGAGCAGTTCTTC. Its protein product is CSVETPGGPYNEQFF.

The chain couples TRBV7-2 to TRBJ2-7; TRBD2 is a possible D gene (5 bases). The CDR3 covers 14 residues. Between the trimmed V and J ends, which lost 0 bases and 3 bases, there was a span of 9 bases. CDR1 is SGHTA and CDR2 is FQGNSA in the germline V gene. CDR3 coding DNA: TGTGCCAGCAGCTTAGCGGGAGTCGACTACGAGCAGTACTTC. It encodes CASSLAGVDYEQYF.

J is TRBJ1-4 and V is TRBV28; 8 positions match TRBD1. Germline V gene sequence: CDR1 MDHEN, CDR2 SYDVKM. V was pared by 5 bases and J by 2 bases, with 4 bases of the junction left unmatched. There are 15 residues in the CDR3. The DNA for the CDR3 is TGTGCCAGCAGTCCCCGGACAGGGACTAATGAAAAACTGTTTTTT. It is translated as CASSPRTGTNEKLFF.

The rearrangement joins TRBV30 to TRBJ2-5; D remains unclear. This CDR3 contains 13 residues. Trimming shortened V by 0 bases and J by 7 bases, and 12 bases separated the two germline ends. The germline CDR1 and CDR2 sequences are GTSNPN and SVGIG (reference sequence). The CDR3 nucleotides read TGTGCCTGGAGTGTAAGTGTCCACGGGACCCAGTACTTC. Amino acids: CAWSVSVHGTQYF. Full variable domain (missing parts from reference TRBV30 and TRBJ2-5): SQTIHQWPATLVQPVGSPLSLECTVEGTSNPNLYWYRQAAGRGLQLLFYSVGIGQISSEVPQNLSASRPQDRQFILSSKKLLLSDSGFYLCAWSVSVHGTQYFGPGTRLLVL.

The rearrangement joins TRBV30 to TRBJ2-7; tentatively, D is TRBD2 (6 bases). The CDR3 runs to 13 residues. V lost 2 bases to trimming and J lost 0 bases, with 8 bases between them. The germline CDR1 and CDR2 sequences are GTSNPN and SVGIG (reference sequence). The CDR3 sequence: CAWSRDSSYEQYF. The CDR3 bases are TGTGCCTGGAGTCGGGACTCCTCCTACGAGCAGTACTTC.

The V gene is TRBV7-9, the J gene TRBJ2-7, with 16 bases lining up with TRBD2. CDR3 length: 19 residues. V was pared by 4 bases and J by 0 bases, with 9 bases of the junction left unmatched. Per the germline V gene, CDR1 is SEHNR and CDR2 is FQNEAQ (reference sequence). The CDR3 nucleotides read TGTGCCAGCAGCTCGACCGGGACTAGCGGGAGGGCCAGCTCCTACGAGCAGTACTTC. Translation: CASSSTGTSGRASSYEQYF.

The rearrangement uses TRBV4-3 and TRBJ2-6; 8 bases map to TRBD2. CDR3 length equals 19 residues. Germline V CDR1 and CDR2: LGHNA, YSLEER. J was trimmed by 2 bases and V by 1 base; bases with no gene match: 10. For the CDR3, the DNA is TGCGCCAGCAGCCAAGGCCCCGGGGGGGGGCGGGCTGGGGCCAACGTCCTGACTTTC. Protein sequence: CASSQGPGGGRAGANVLTF.

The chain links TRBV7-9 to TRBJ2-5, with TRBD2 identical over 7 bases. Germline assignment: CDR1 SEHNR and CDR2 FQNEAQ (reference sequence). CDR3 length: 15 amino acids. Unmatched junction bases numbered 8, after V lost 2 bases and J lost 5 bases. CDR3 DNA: TGTGCCAGCAGCTTAAGGGCGGGAGTGAAGGAGACCCAGTACTTC. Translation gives CASSLRAGVKETQYF.

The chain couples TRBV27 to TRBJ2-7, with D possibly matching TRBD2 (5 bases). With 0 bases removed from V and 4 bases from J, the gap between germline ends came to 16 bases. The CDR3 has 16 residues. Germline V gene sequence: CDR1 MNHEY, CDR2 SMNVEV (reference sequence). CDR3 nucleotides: TGTGCCAGCAGTTTATCGACGGGAATTAGGGCATACGAGCAGTACTTC. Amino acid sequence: CASSLSTGIRAYEQYF.

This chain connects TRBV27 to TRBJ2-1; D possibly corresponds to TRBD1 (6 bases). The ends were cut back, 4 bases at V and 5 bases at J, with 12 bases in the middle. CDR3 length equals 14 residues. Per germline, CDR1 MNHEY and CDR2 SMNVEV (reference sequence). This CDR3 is CASSWGHLHNEQFF. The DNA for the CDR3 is TGTGCCAGCAGTTGGGGACATCTTCACAATGAGCAGTTCTTC.

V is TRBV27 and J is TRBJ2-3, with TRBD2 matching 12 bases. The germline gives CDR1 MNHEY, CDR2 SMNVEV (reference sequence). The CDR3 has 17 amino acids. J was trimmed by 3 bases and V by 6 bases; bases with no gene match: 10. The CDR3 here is CASRPSGRGLRTDTQYF. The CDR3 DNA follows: TGTGCCAGCAGACCTAGCGGGAGGGGTTTGAGGACAGATACGCAGTATTTT.

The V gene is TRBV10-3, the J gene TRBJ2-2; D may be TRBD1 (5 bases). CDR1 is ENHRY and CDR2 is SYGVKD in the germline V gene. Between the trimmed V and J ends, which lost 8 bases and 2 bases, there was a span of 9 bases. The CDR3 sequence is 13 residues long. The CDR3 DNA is TGTGCCATCGGCCAGGGAAACACCGGGGAGCTGTTTTTT. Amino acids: CAIGQGNTGELFF.

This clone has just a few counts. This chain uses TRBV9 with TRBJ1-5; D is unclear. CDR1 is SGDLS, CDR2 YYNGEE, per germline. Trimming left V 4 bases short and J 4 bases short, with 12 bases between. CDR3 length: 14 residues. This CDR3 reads CASSNDGNNQPQHF. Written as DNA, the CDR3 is TGTGCCAGCAGCAACGACGGGAATAATCAGCCCCAGCATTTT.

Written as DNA, the CDR3 is TGTGCCAGCAGCGCGGGACAGGGTAACAATGAGCAGTTCTTC. It specifies CASSAGQGNNEQFF. The V gene is TRBV9, the J gene TRBJ2-1; 9 nucleotides agree with TRBD1. Trimming took 3 bases from V and 5 from J; bases not matched to a gene: 3. Germline V CDR1 and CDR2: SGDLS, YYNGEE. This CDR3 comprises 14 residues. The full variable domain, in which reference TRBV9 and TRBJ2-1 provide the parts outside the CDR3, is DSGVTQTPKHLITATGQRVTLRCSPRSGDLSVYWYQQSLDQGLQFLIQYYNGEERAKGNILERFSAQQFPDLHSELNLSSLELGDSALYFCASSAGQGNNEQFFGPGTRLTVL.

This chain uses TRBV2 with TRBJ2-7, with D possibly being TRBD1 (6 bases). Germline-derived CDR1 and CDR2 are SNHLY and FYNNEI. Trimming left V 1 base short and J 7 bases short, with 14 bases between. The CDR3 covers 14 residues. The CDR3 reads CASSEGRGDWEQYF. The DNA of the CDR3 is TGTGCCAGCAGTGAAGGCAGGGGAGATTGGGAGCAGTACTTC. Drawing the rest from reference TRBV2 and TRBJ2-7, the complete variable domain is EPEVTQTPSHQVTQMGQEVILRCVPISNHLYFYWYRQILGQKVEFLVSFYNNEISEKSEIFDDQFSVERPDGSNFTLKIRSTKLEDSAMYFCASSEGRGDWEQYFGPGTRLTVT.

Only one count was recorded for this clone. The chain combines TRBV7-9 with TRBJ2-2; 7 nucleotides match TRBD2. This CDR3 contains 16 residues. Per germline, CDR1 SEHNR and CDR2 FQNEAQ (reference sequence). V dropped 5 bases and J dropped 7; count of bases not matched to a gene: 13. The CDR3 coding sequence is TGTGCCAGCAGCCCCCACCCTGCGGGAGTGCTCGGGGAGCTGTTTTTT. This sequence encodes CASSPHPAGVLGELFF.

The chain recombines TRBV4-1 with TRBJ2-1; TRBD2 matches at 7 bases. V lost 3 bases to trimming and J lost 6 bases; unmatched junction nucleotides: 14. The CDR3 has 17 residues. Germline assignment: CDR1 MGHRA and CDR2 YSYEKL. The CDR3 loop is CASSHGSSRERGNEQFF. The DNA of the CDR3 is TGCGCCAGCAGCCACGGGAGTTCGCGGGAGCGAGGCAATGAGCAGTTCTTC.

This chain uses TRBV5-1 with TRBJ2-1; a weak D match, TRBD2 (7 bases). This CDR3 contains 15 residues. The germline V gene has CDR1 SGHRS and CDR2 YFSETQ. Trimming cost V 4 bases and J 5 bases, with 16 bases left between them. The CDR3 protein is CASSQGLGGNNEQFF. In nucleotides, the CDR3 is TGCGCCAGCAGCCAAGGACTAGGGGGAAACAATGAGCAGTTCTTC. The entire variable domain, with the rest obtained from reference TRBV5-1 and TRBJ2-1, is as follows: KAGVTQTPRYLIKTRGQQVTLSCSPISGHRSVSWYQQTPGQGLQFLFEYFSETQRNKGNFPGRFSGRQFSNSRSEMNVSTLELGDSALYLCASSQGLGGNNEQFFGPGTRLTVL.

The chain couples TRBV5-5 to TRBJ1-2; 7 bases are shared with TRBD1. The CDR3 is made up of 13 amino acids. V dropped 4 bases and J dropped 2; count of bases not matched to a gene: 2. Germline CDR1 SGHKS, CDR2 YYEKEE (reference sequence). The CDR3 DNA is TGTGCCAGCAGCCCGGGACAGAACTATGGCTACACCTTC. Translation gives CASSPGQNYGYTF.

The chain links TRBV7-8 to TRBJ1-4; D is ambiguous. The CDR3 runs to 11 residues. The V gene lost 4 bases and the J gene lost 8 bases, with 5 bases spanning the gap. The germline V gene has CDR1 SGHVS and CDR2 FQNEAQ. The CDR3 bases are TGTGCCAGCAGCTCGGGGGAAAAACTGTTTTTT. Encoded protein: CASSSGEKLFF.